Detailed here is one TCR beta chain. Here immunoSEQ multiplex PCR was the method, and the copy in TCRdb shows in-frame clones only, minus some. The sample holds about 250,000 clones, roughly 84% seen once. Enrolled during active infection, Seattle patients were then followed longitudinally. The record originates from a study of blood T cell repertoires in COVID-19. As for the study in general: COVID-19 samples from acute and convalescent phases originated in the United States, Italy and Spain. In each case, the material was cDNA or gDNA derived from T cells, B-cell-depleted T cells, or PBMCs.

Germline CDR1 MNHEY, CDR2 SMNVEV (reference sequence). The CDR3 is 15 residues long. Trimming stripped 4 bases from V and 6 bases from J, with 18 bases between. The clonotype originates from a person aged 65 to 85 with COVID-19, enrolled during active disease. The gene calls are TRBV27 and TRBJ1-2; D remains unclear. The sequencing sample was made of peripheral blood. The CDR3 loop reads CASSSVGPGVNGYTF. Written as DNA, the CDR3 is TGTGCCAGCAGTTCGGTAGGGCCCGGGGTAAATGGCTACACCTTC.